A single T cell receptor beta chain is shown here with its context. This clonotype was seen a few times. Its antigen has not been determined. Per-base qualities were not stored, and no clone one base away is much larger. The library was obtained by RT-PCR. Reads for this sample came from an Illumina HiSeq 2500. TCRdb trimmed the raw reads at Q25, called clones with MiXCR and kept productive beta chains. Records with the same CDR3 protein are collapsed into one entry carrying the most frequent genes and DNA. The sample contains under 850,000 distinct CDR3 sequences, about a fifth of them found a single time. The ten largest clones capture approximately 10% of the sample. This entry comes from a study of response to subunit inactivated influenza vaccine listed by TCRdb under 2018. Regarding the study in general: Deep quantitative profiling of the T cell receptor repertoire was used in the study to follow responses to a trivalent subunit inactivated influenza vaccine.

The paper's findings and limits, for the study overall: According to the authors, only a limited number of new T cells may be recruited by each seasonal influenza vaccination.

This clonotype was sampled from a man in his fifties or sixties who received an inactivated influenza vaccine. Donor details come from another sample of the same person, matched by shared clones. The sequencing here drew on PBMCs from blood, taken around 5 days after vaccination.

The DNA reads TGTGCCATCAGTGATCCGGACAGGACGATCGGCTACACCTTC. It is translated as CAISDPDRTIGYTF. The chain is assembled from TRBV10-3 and TRBJ1-2, with 7 middle bases fitting TRBD1. Trimmed from V: 3 bases; trimmed from J: 8 bases; junction bases lacking a gene match: 9. From its cysteine to its phenylalanine, the CDR3 spans 14 amino acids. Just CDR3 DNA is preserved here, 42 bases in frame from base 1. For CDR1 and CDR2, the germline V gene lists ENHRY and SYGVKD.